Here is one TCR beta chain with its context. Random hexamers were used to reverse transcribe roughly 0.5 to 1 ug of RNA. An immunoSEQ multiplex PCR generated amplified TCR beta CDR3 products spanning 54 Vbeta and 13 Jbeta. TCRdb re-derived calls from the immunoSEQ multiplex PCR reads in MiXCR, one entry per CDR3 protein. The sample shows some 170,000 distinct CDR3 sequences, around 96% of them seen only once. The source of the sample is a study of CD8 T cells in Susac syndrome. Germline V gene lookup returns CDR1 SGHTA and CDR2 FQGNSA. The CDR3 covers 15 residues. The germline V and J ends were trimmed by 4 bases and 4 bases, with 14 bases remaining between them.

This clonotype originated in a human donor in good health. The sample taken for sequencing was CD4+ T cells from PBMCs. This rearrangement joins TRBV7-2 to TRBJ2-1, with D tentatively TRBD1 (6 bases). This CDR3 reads CASSYRQVTYNEQFF. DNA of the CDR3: TGTGCCAGCAGCTATAGACAGGTAACATACAATGAGCAGTTCTTC.